A single sample is the source of the 17 T cell receptor beta chains below, sequenced in a study of blood T cell repertoires in COVID-19. Data came from immunoSEQ multiplex PCR; TCRdb stores just in-frame clones and leaves some out. The table shows about 100,000 clones, with approximately 80% occurring only once. Sequencing was done on a sample of peripheral blood. These receptors were taken from a man between 65 and 85 years old with active or convalescent COVID-19.

The chain joins TRBV3-1 (or the pseudogene TRBV3-2) to TRBJ2-2, with TRBD2 matching 9 bases. J lost 4 bases, V lost 2 bases, and 5 bases had no gene match. This CDR3 region has 16 residues. Per germline, CDR1 LGHDT and CDR2 YNNKEL (reference sequence). The chain's CDR3 is CASSQHSGSITGELFF. The DNA for the CDR3 is TGTGCCAGCAGCCAACATAGCGGGAGTATCACCGGGGAGCTGTTTTTT.

V gene TRBV3-1 (or the pseudogene TRBV3-2) combines with J gene TRBJ1-1; no definite D call. The CDR3 length is 16 residues. The V gene lost 1 base and the J gene lost 4 bases, with 16 bases spanning the gap. CDR1 LGHDT and CDR2 YNNKEL come from the germline V gene (reference sequence). The CDR3 sequence: CASSQAHLTVTTEAFF. The CDR3 region has the DNA TGTGCCAGCAGCCAAGCCCATCTTACAGTGACCACTGAAGCTTTCTTT.

The V call is TRBV7-2, the J call TRBJ2-1; D may be TRBD1 (5 bases). Trimming took 3 bases from V and 8 from J, leaving 14 bases between them. The CDR3 length is 14 residues. Germline-derived CDR1 and CDR2 are SGHTA and FQGNSA. In DNA form, the CDR3 reads TGTGCCAGCAGCTTCTCGGACACGTCCCATGAGCAGTTCTTC. This codes for CASSFSDTSHEQFF.

This clone was counted between two and nine times. This rearrangement joins TRBV6-6 to TRBJ1-5; weak D call: TRBD1 (6 bases). The V end was cut by 7 bases, the J end by 2 bases, with 15 bases between. The CDR3 has 15 amino acids. CDR1 is MNHNY, CDR2 SVGAGI, per germline (reference sequence). The CDR3 protein is CASKPQGGRNQPQHF. The CDR3 DNA reads TGTGCCAGCAAACCACAGGGTGGTCGCAATCAGCCCCAGCATTTT.

This clone was observed many times. The rearrangement joins TRBV30 to TRBJ2-3, with 9 positions matching TRBD2. The CDR3 is 17 amino acids. The J segment lost 0 bases and the V segment lost 3 bases, leaving 10 bases of the junction unmatched. Germline CDR1 and CDR2: GTSNPN and SVGIG (reference sequence). CDR3 sequence: CAWRSGLAAPSTDTQYF. The CDR3 DNA reads as TGTGCCTGGAGGTCGGGACTAGCAGCTCCTAGCACAGATACGCAGTATTTT.

This clone was seen just once. The CDR3 protein is CASSLDRPSGNTIYF. CDR3 DNA sequence: TGTGCCAGCAGCTTGGACAGGCCCTCTGGAAACACCATATATTTT. The genes are TRBV5-4 and TRBJ1-3, with a tentative D call TRBD1 (5 bases). Trimming removed 0 bases from V and 0 bases from J, with 7 bases in between. The length of the CDR3 is 15 residues. Germline lookup yields CDR1 SGHNT and CDR2 YYREEE (reference sequence).

This chain joins TRBV6-1 and TRBJ1-6; 7 nucleotides match TRBD1. V lost 3 bases to trimming and J lost 8 bases; unmatched junction nucleotides: 13. Germline CDR1 and CDR2: MNHNS and SASEGT. The CDR3 spans 17 residues. CDR3 residues: CASSDVEGAERYSPLHF. For the CDR3, the DNA is TGTGCCAGCAGTGATGTAGAGGGGGCGGAAAGGTATTCACCCCTCCACTTT.

The chain uses TRBV30 and TRBJ2-2; TRBD1 is a possible D gene (6 bases). CDR3 size: 15 residues. Trimming took off 4 bases at V and 3 bases at J, with 15 bases between the two ends. CDR1 GTSNPN and CDR2 SVGIG come from the germline V gene (reference sequence). CDR3 in amino acids: CAWNGYRVDTGELFF. CDR3 sequence (DNA): TGTGCCTGGAACGGCTACAGGGTTGACACCGGGGAGCTGTTTTTT.

The rearrangement links TRBV15 to TRBJ1-2, with a weak D call TRBD1 (5 bases). The CDR3 has 14 amino acids. Germline CDR1 LNHNV, CDR2 YYDKDF (reference sequence). V gave up 5 bases and J gave up 3 bases, with 13 bases separating them. In nucleotides, the CDR3 is TGTGCCACCAGCGGAGGGGCCCTTTACTATGGCTACACCTTC. This encodes CATSGGALYYGYTF.

This clone was seen a single time. V usage is TRBV7-9 and J usage is TRBJ1-2, with 8 bases aligning to TRBD1. The CDR3 runs to 16 residues. The V and J ends lost 1 base and 4 bases, in that order; junction bases with no gene match: 8. From germline, CDR1 is SEHNR and CDR2 FQNEAQ (reference sequence). The CDR3 loop is CASSLDWDRPPYGYTF. CDR3 bases: TGTGCCAGCAGCTTAGACTGGGACAGGCCCCCCTATGGCTACACCTTC.

The gene calls are TRBV5-6 and TRBJ1-1; tentative D call: TRBD1 (6 bases). Germline CDR1 SGHDT, CDR2 YYEEEE. Deletions cut 2 bases from V and 4 bases from J, with 15 bases between. There are 15 residues in the CDR3. DNA for the CDR3: TGTGCCAGCAGCTTTATCCGGGAGGGGGGCACTGAAGCTTTCTTT. This encodes CASSFIREGGTEAFF.

This clone was seen once. This chain uses TRBV7-9 with TRBJ2-5; perhaps TRBD1 as D (6 bases). V was clipped by 4 bases and J by 4 bases, with 22 bases between them. The CDR3 extends over 17 amino acids. Looked up from germline, CDR1 is SEHNR and CDR2 is FQNEAQ (reference sequence). The CDR3 DNA follows: TGTGCCAGCAGCTCCTGGGGACAAGGGATGTCGGGAGAGACCCAGTACTTC. Translation: CASSSWGQGMSGETQYF.

J is TRBJ1-5 and V is TRBV19; 10 bases are a match to TRBD1. The germline CDR1 and CDR2 sequences are LNHDA and SQIVND (reference sequence). V was pared by 4 bases and J by 6 bases, with 6 bases of the junction left unmatched. This CDR3 spans 15 amino acids. The CDR3 DNA follows: TGTGCCAGTAGTAGACCGGGACAGGGGAGTCAGCCCCAGCATTTT. Residues: CASSRPGQGSQPQHF.

The rearrangement uses TRBV27 and TRBJ2-7; TRBD1 aligns across 8 bases. J was trimmed by 6 bases and V by 5 bases; bases with no gene match: 12. Germline V gene data show CDR1 as MNHEY and CDR2 as SMNVEV (reference sequence). This CDR3 spans 15 amino acids. The CDR3 bases are TGTGCCAGCAGTACGCAGGGGGCACAGCGTTCCGAGCAGTACTTC. Translation: CASSTQGAQRSEQYF.

This clone appeared a few times. The chain uses TRBV27 and TRBJ1-5; no clear D. The V gene's germline CDR1 is MNHEY and CDR2 SMNVEV (reference sequence). V lost 1 base and J 9 bases, leaving 13 bases between the germline ends. This CDR3 region has 14 residues. The CDR3 DNA reads as TGTGCCAGCAGTTTATATGACTCCCGATGGCCCCAGCATTTT. Residues: CASSLYDSRWPQHF.

The chain recombines TRBV5-5 with TRBJ1-5, with unresolved D. Germline V lookup: CDR1 SGHKS, CDR2 YYEKEE (reference sequence). Trimming took 0 bases from V and 5 from J, leaving 9 bases between them. The CDR3 totals 14 residues. The CDR3 sequence: CASSLGAYDQPQHF. The CDR3 DNA is TGTGCCAGCAGCTTGGGGGCTTACGATCAGCCCCAGCATTTT.

This chain links TRBV4-1 with TRBJ2-7; TRBD1 is a possible D gene (6 bases). Deletions cut 0 bases from V and 7 bases from J, with 13 bases between. CDR1 is MGHRA and CDR2 is YSYEKL in the germline V gene. The CDR3 loop spans 14 amino acids. CDR3 sequence reads: CASSQETTGMEQYF. In nucleotides, the CDR3 is TGCGCCAGCAGCCAAGAAACCACAGGGATGGAGCAGTACTTC.